The entry below describes one TCR beta chain. The antigen is unknown. 60 Vbeta and 13 Jbeta primers were used in PCR. The method was immunoSEQ multiplex PCR; TCRdb's version includes in-frame clones alone and lacks a portion of them. The table shows over 120,000 clones, with approximately 84% occurring only once. The ends lost 8 bases at V and 7 bases at J; junction bases unmatched: 7. The CDR3 loop spans 14 amino acids. From germline, CDR1 is MNHNY and CDR2 SVGAGI (reference sequence). This sample is part of a study of cytomegalovirus exposure and HLA in healthy donors. Study-level findings and limits: It was likely that a cluster of highly shared sequence variants was a sequencing artifact. Later analysis identified a missense DCLRE1C variant that was linked to TCR beta V- and J-gene trimming.

The V and J genes are TRBV6-6 and TRBJ2-5, with 13 bases that match TRBD2. The receptor was isolated from a woman aged 55-70 years in good health and CMV-seropositive. What was sequenced was PBMCs. The CDR3 region has the DNA TGTGCCAGCCTTGGACTAGCGGGAGTCGGGACCCAGTACTTC. It translates to CASLGLAGVGTQYF.